Listed below are T cell receptor beta chains from one sample, sequenced in a study of cytomegalovirus exposure and HLA in healthy donors. The method was immunoSEQ multiplex PCR; TCRdb's version includes in-frame clones alone and lacks a portion of them. The table includes about 330,000 clones, 75% to 90% detected once. The specimen was PBMCs. These receptors all stem from a young woman in good health and CMV-seronegative. Each CDR3 is given without its conserved first and last residue. Clone size is given for some rows only: seen once, a few or many times, or a class if the clone is expanded.

TRBV7-2	.	TRBJ2-7	12	ASSRDRGDYEQY
TRBV5-1	.	TRBJ2-1	12	ASANSGVYNEQF
TRBV7-2	.	TRBJ2-3	14	ASSLEGSGNADTQY
TRBV15	.	TRBJ2-3	17	ATSTQTAPTSVGTDTQY
TRBV6-1	.	TRBJ2-7	11	ASGLAGAYEQY
TRBV6-1	.	TRBJ2-7	13	ASSENRGWTYEQY
TRBV2	.	TRBJ2-5	12	ASGGLADQETQY
TRBV14	once	TRBJ1-2	10	ASSVTGYGYT
TRBV27	.	TRBJ1-1	13	ASSSKSAEDTEAF
TRBV2	.	TRBJ2-3	17	ASSEGPEWGLAGVDTQY
TRBV6-1	.	TRBJ1-2	11	ASTPSSGYGYT
TRBV7-3	.	TRBJ1-2	13	ASSLSGGAGYGYT
TRBV5-4	.	TRBJ2-1	13	ASSLGQGSYNEQF
TRBV9	.	TRBJ2-3	14	ASSAGLAGVGDTQY
TRBV6-5	.	TRBJ2-2	14	ASSSNPTGNTGELF
TRBV4-2	.	TRBJ2-2	16	ASSQVGLRDSFTGELF
TRBV27	.	TRBJ2-5	14	ASSSWTSGNQETQY
TRBV6-5	.	TRBJ2-5	13	ASSYGTGGRETQY
TRBV6-1	.	TRBJ2-7	10	ASSELGAEQY
TRBV6-5	once	TRBJ1-3	13	ASSLQGATGNTIY
TRBV6-5	.	TRBJ1-2	13	ASSYSPGGDYGYT
TRBV5-4	.	TRBJ2-3	11	ASRLAGSDTQY
TRBV2	.	TRBJ2-1	10	ASSAGLIEQF
TRBV6-4	.	TRBJ2-1	13	ASSVGTGGRNEQF
TRBV14	.	TRBJ2-7	14	ASSQGEGRGVYEQY
TRBV25-1	.	TRBJ2-2	11	ASSARGTGELF
TRBV4-3	.	TRBJ2-2	14	ASSLGQGINTGELF
TRBV2	few	TRBJ1-2	13	ASSERGQGAGGYT
TRBV6-5	few	TRBJ1-2	14	ASSYSGQGLGYGYT
TRBV6-5	.	TRBJ2-7	13	ASSYEGTGAYEQY
TRBV18	.	TRBJ2-1	14	ASSPLDRGLFNEQF
TRBV7-2	.	TRBJ1-2	13	ASSLATGGNYGYT
TRBV4-2	once	TRBJ2-1	13	ASSQGLAGVNEQF
TRBV7-6	.	TRBJ1-5	12	ASSLEESGQPQH
TRBV14	.	TRBJ2-7	11	ASSKRSSYEQY
TRBV7-9	.	TRBJ2-2	12	ASSLASNTGELF
TRBV28	.	TRBJ2-7	13	ASSVRQGFLLEQY